One sample yielded the 3 T cell receptor beta chains listed below, sequenced in a study of beta chain features in type 1 diabetes. Every isolated RNA sample was fully reverse transcribed, so sequencing captured expressed TCRB transcripts. The method was immunoSEQ multiplex PCR; TCRdb's version includes in-frame clones alone and lacks a portion of them. The sample holds 300,000 to 350,000 clones; about 15% are singletons and the top ten take approximately 6.7%. Sequencing used central memory CD4+ T cells from blood. These TCRs come from a man aged 25-45 years in good health.

This sequence joins TRBV5-4 and TRBJ1-1; D possibly corresponds to TRBD1 (5 bases). The CDR3 extends over 14 amino acids. Germline V gives CDR1 SGHNT, CDR2 YYREEE (reference sequence). The V end was cut by 5 bases, the J end by 1 base, with 12 bases between. The CDR3 loop reads CASRNRNSNTEAFF. As DNA, the CDR3 is TGTGCCAGCAGAAACAGGAATTCGAACACTGAAGCTTTCTTT.

The V gene is TRBV12-5, the J gene TRBJ2-7, with D possibly called TRBD1 or TRBD2 (6 bases each). This CDR3 has 11 amino acids. Germline V CDR1 and CDR2: LGHNT, FRNRAP. Trimming took off 3 bases at V and 11 bases at J, with 11 bases between the two ends. CDR3 residues: CASGLGGPEYF. The CDR3 DNA follows: TGTGCTAGTGGTTTAGGGGGGCCCGAGTACTTC.

This clone was seen a few times. The chain employs TRBV4-3 and TRBJ2-5; a weak D match, TRBD2 (6 bases). Germline assignment: CDR1 LGHNA and CDR2 YSLEER. Trimming took 4 bases from V and 5 from J, leaving 14 bases between them. This CDR3 is 14 amino acids long. CDR3 protein: CASSRRRGTETQYF. The DNA for the CDR3 is TGCGCCAGCAGCCGCCGACGGGGGACGGAGACCCAGTACTTC.